Sequencing of this T cell receptor (beta chain) was carried out in a study of T-cell reconstitution after alpha-beta-depleted transplantation in children. TCRbeta library construction was performed incorporating unique molecular identifiers. Each CDR3 protein gets one entry after TCRdb re-called the PCR reads with MiXCR. This table holds 170,000 or so distinct CDR3 sequences, more than 6.5% found once. There are many counts of this clonotype. Between the trimmed V and J ends, which lost 2 bases and 9 bases, there was a span of 14 bases. The CDR3 length is 14 residues. Germline V gene data show CDR1 as ENHRY and CDR2 as SYGVKD.

The sequence came from a human donor who donated a stem cell graft to a child with Wiskott-Aldrich syndrome. This material consisted of PBMCs from the stem cell graft donor, taken from the stem cell graft. The rearrangement links TRBV10-3 to TRBJ2-4; D tentatively reads TRBD1 or TRBD2 (6 bases each). As DNA, the CDR3 is TGTGCCATCAGTGAGAGGGGGGATGGTGTCATTCAGTACTTC. Residues: CAISERGDGVIQYF.